This T cell receptor (beta chain) was profiled in a study of spatial heterogeneity in lung cancer. Across the study: A consistent excess of beta-chain over alpha-chain sequences was detected.

Stated time point: blood at routine non-recurrence follow-up after resection. Whole RNA from tumor, nontumor lung or frozen PBMC was sequenced unsorted. This clonotype came up many times. What it binds is not known. CDR1 is SQVTM, CDR2 ANQGSEA, per germline. There are 13 residues in the CDR3. The V gene end was trimmed by 7 bases and the J gene end by 5 bases; junction bases not matched to a gene: 4. A single record per CDR3 protein comes from TCRdb applying MiXCR to the 5' RACE reads. The table lists around 110,000 distinct CDR3 sequences, more than 10% of them singletons. Study-wide points: Resection saw ubiquitous expanded tumor TCRs appear in blood more than follow-up did.

This receptor was taken from a male donor with early-stage non-small cell lung cancer. The V call is TRBV29-1, the J call TRBJ2-1; TRBD2 aligns across 11 bases. Here the sequenced sample was PBMCs, taken at follow-up. The CDR3 sequence is CSAIAGGNNEQFF. As DNA, the CDR3 is TGCAGCGCAATAGCGGGGGGGAACAATGAGCAGTTCTTC.